The 24 T cell receptor beta chains reported below all come from one sample, sequenced in a study of blood T cell repertoires in COVID-19. Some clones are missing from TCRdb's copy, which holds only in-frame ones; the method was immunoSEQ multiplex PCR. The sample has fewer than 450,000 clones, about 90% seen once; the top ten hold roughly 6.3%. Material for sequencing was peripheral blood. These receptors were obtained from a woman aged 45-60 years with COVID-19, enrolled during active disease.

The gene calls are TRBV18 and TRBJ2-1; no clear D gene. The germline V gene encodes CDR1 KGHSH and CDR2 LQKENI. The V and J ends lost 1 base and 4 bases respectively, with 35 bases between them. This CDR3 has 23 amino acids. The CDR3 sequence: CASSPLLPRRTQTPQKHYNEQFF. In DNA, the CDR3 is TGTGCCAGCTCACCACTCCTCCCACGGAGAACCCAAACCCCGCAGAAACATTACAATGAGCAGTTCTTC. The full variable domain, rest sourced from reference TRBV18 and TRBJ2-1, is NAGVMQNPRHLVRRRGQEARLRCSPMKGHSHVYWYRQLPEEGLKFMVYLQKENIIDESGMPKERFSAEFPKEGPSILRIQQVVRGDSAAYFCASSPLLPRRTQTPQKHYNEQFFGPGTRLTVL.

This clone was seen only a few times. The CDR3 region has the DNA TGTGCCAGCAGCCCCCCCGGGACAGCCTATGGCTACACCTTC. The encoded protein is CASSPPGTAYGYTF. This chain links TRBV7-2 with TRBJ1-2; 7 nucleotides align to TRBD1. CDR3 length equals 14 residues. CDR1 and CDR2 from the germline V gene are SGHTA and FQGNSA. J was trimmed by 4 bases and V by 5 bases; bases with no gene match: 7. Full variable domain (outside the CDR3, taken from reference TRBV7-2 and TRBJ1-2): GAGVSQSPSNKVTEKGKDVELRCDPISGHTALYWYRQSLGQGLEFLIYFQGNSAPDKSGLPSDRFSAERTGGSVSTLTIQRTQQEDSAVYLCASSPPGTAYGYTFGSGTRLTVV.

This clone was detected a few times. The V gene is TRBV6-4, the J gene TRBJ1-1, with 9 bases aligning to TRBD1. J gave up 3 bases and V 6 bases, and 8 bases lay outside the gene matches. The CDR3 is 15 amino acids. Germline lookup yields CDR1 MRHNA and CDR2 SNTAGT. The CDR3: CASRKQGAVDTEAFF. DNA for the CDR3: TGTGCCAGCAGAAAACAGGGGGCGGTGGACACTGAAGCTTTCTTT.

The CDR3 DNA sequence: TGTGCCAGCAGCTTGGAGGGGGCGGGAAACACTGAAGCTTTCTTT. The encoded protein is CASSLEGAGNTEAFF. V and J are TRBV5-4 and TRBJ1-1; 7 positions agree with TRBD1. The germline CDR1 and CDR2 sequences are SGHNT and YYREEE (reference sequence). The CDR3 loop spans 15 amino acids. With V trimmed by 0 bases and J by 2 bases, 4 bases remained unmatched.

In this sample, this clone turned up once. The CDR3 is CAISAGGGAGELFF. The CDR3 DNA reads as TGTGCCATCAGTGCTGGCGGGGGGGCCGGGGAGCTGTTTTTT. The chain uses TRBV10-3 and TRBJ2-2; TRBD2 matches 9 bases. The J segment lost 6 bases and the V segment lost 4 bases, leaving 3 bases of the junction unmatched. Germline V gene data show CDR1 as ENHRY and CDR2 as SYGVKD. This CDR3 has 14 amino acids.

CDR3 amino acids: CASSVAGVTHEQYF. In nucleotides, the CDR3 is TGTGCCAGCAGCGTCGCGGGAGTAACCCACGAGCAGTACTTC. The chain joins TRBV9 to TRBJ2-7; 7 bases align to TRBD2. The CDR3 extends over 14 amino acids. Per germline, CDR1 SGDLS and CDR2 YYNGEE. V lost 2 bases, J lost 5 bases, and 7 bases stayed unmatched.

This clone has more than one count but fewer than ten. The V call is TRBV9, the J call TRBJ2-3; TRBD1 is a possible D gene (5 bases). This CDR3 comprises 12 residues. From germline, CDR1 is SGDLS and CDR2 YYNGEE. V lost 4 bases to trimming and J lost 7 bases, with 10 bases between them. This CDR3 reads CASSSRGNTQYF. DNA of the CDR3: TGTGCCAGCAGCTCAAGGGGTAATACGCAGTATTTT.

This chain joins TRBV9 and TRBJ2-7; 12 nucleotides match TRBD2. Germline CDR1 SGDLS, CDR2 YYNGEE. This CDR3 region has 18 residues. V gave up 3 bases and J gave up 2 bases; unmatched junction bases: 12. The CDR3, as DNA: TGTGCCAGCAGCGCCGGGACCCCTCTAGCGGGAGGGCCCTACGAGCAGTACTTC. Protein product: CASSAGTPLAGGPYEQYF.

The V and J genes are TRBV24-1 and TRBJ2-5, with TRBD2 identical over 9 bases. The CDR3 totals 16 residues. After removal of 1 base from V and 7 bases from J, the junction contained 9 bases not matched to a gene. Germline V gene data show CDR1 as KGHDR and CDR2 as SFDVKD. The CDR3 spells CATSDFAASGKGTQYF. CDR3 in DNA: TGTGCCACCAGTGATTTCGCGGCTAGCGGGAAGGGGACCCAGTACTTC.

In its sample, this clone was seen a few times. The V call is TRBV7-2, the J call TRBJ1-5; 7 positions agree with TRBD1. V lost 5 bases, J lost 3 bases, and 10 bases stayed unmatched. CDR3 size: 16 residues. CDR1 is SGHTA and CDR2 is FQGNSA in the germline V gene. In DNA form, the CDR3 reads TGTGCCAGCAGCCAGGCCTGGGGGACAGTCAATCAGCCCCAGCATTTT. Translating gives CASSQAWGTVNQPQHF. Full variable domain (outside the CDR3, taken from reference TRBV7-2 and TRBJ1-5): GAGVSQSPSNKVTEKGKDVELRCDPISGHTALYWYRQSLGQGLEFLIYFQGNSAPDKSGLPSDRFSAERTGGSVSTLTIQRTQQEDSAVYLCASSQAWGTVNQPQHFGDGTRLSIL.

The V gene is TRBV19, the J gene TRBJ1-1; D gene unclear. Trimming removed 3 bases at V and 3 bases at J, with 14 bases between. Germline V CDR1 and CDR2: LNHDA, SQIVND (reference sequence). The CDR3 is 15 residues long. As DNA, the CDR3 is TGTGCCAGTAGTATCGGGGAGGAGGTATACACTGAAGCTTTCTTT. Translation: CASSIGEEVYTEAFF.

This clone has just a few counts. The chain links TRBV18 to TRBJ1-5, with a tentative D call TRBD1 (6 bases). With 3 bases removed from V and 3 bases from J, the gap between germline ends came to 9 bases. CDR1 KGHSH and CDR2 LQKENI come from the germline V gene. The CDR3 consists of 14 residues. The CDR3 DNA is TGTGCCAGCTCACCGGGACAAGACAATCAGCCCCAGCATTTT. As protein: CASSPGQDNQPQHF.

The chain carries TRBV10-1 and TRBJ2-3; no clear D gene. Germline CDR1 WNHNN, CDR2 SYGVQD (reference sequence). V lost 2 bases and J lost 0, with 6 bases in between. This CDR3 spans 14 amino acids. DNA of the CDR3: TGCGCCAGCAGTGAGCTGTCTAGCACAGATACGCAGTATTTT. This translates into CASSELSSTDTQYF.

The chain combines TRBV27 with TRBJ1-6, with no clear D. Germline V gene lookup returns CDR1 MNHEY and CDR2 SMNVEV (reference sequence). The CDR3 is made up of 15 amino acids. Between the trimmed V and J ends, which lost 2 bases and 7 bases, there was a span of 12 bases. The CDR3 loop is CASSLEGGRNSPLHF. In nucleotides, the CDR3 is TGTGCCAGCAGTTTAGAGGGAGGGAGGAATTCACCCCTCCACTTT.

The chain employs TRBV19 and TRBJ2-5; 10 bases align to TRBD2. The germline CDR1 and CDR2 sequences are LNHDA and SQIVND (reference sequence). CDR3 size: 16 residues. J lost 4 bases, V lost 5 bases, and 10 bases had no gene match. The CDR3 DNA reads as TGTGCCAGTAGTTCGAGGACTAGCGGTATGGTAGAGACCCAGTACTTC. Translation: CASSSRTSGMVETQYF.

CDR3 sequence (DNA): TGTGCCAGCAGCTTAGGACAGGGGATGGCAGATACGCAGTATTTT. Its protein is CASSLGQGMADTQYF. This chain uses TRBV11-3 with TRBJ2-3; 8 bases match TRBD1. The CDR3 covers 15 residues. Germline CDR1 and CDR2: SGHNT and YENEEA. J lost 4 bases, V lost 1 base, and 4 bases had no gene match.

The sample holds one count of this clone. Germline is not matched at one junction end, which may reflect a read error. The chain has TRBV7-7 and TRBJ2-2; 9 bases agree with TRBD2. This CDR3 spans 16 amino acids. Germline assignment: CDR1 SSHAT and CDR2 FNYEAQ (reference sequence). This chain's CDR3 is CASSPSGNPGTGELFF. CDR3 in DNA: TGTGCTAGCAGCCCTAGCGGGAACCCGGGGACCGGGGAGCTGTTTTTT.

This chain uses TRBV19 with TRBJ1-1; no reliable D call. Deletions cut 4 bases from V and 0 bases from J, with 6 bases between. Germline CDR1 reads LNHDA; CDR2 reads SQIVND (reference sequence). The CDR3 consists of 13 residues. The CDR3 here is CASSSRLNTEAFF. DNA of the CDR3: TGTGCCAGTAGTAGCAGGTTGAACACTGAAGCTTTCTTT.

This clone was found once. V and J are TRBV19 and TRBJ2-2; maybe TRBD1 (5 bases). Deletions cut 7 bases from V and 5 bases from J, with 17 bases between. Per the germline V gene, CDR1 is LNHDA and CDR2 is SQIVND (reference sequence). The CDR3 sequence is 15 residues long. The CDR3 loop is CASTAVGVWTGELFF. The CDR3 DNA reads as TGTGCCAGTACCGCAGTAGGGGTATGGACCGGGGAGCTGTTTTTT.

The chain has TRBV6-2 or TRBV6-3 and TRBJ2-7; D is uncertain. This CDR3 comprises 15 residues. Trimming took 0 bases from V and 3 from J, leaving 12 bases between them. CDR1 and CDR2 from the germline V gene are MNHEY and SVGEGT. The CDR3 coding sequence is TGTGCCAGCAGTTACTCGGTGTGGCACGTCTACGAGCAGTACTTC. It translates to CASSYSVWHVYEQYF.

The genes are TRBV2 and TRBJ1-2; TRBD1 matches 9 bases. CDR3 size: 12 residues. With 8 bases clipped from V and 8 bases from J, the junction kept 6 bases outside the gene matches. CDR1 is SNHLY, CDR2 FYNNEI, per germline. CDR3 in amino acids: CASGTGLNGYTF. The CDR3 DNA follows: TGTGCCAGCGGGACAGGGTTGAACGGCTACACCTTC.

This clone has only one observation. V gene TRBV28 combines with J gene TRBJ1-2; no reliable D call. Germline V gene data show CDR1 as MDHEN and CDR2 as SYDVKM. Trimming removed 3 bases from V and 3 bases from J, with 8 bases in between. The CDR3 length is 13 residues. CDR3 in DNA: TGTGCCAGCAGTTTTCGGGGATACTATGGCTACACCTTC. Amino acids: CASSFRGYYGYTF.

This rearrangement joins TRBV15 to TRBJ2-5; 7 bases are a match to TRBD1. Germline lookup yields CDR1 LNHNV and CDR2 YYDKDF (reference sequence). The CDR3 is 13 amino acids. J gave up 9 bases and V 3 bases, and 7 bases lay outside the gene matches. CDR3 amino acids: CATSSFSQGAQYF. Here the CDR3 DNA reads TGTGCCACCAGCAGTTTCAGCCAGGGGGCCCAGTACTTC.

This chain joins TRBV7-2 and TRBJ2-5; no clear D. This CDR3 comprises 13 residues. V lost 2 bases, J lost 2 bases, and 6 bases lay in between. CDR1 is SGHTA and CDR2 is FQGNSA in the germline V gene. CDR3 nucleotides: TGTGCCAGCAGCTTAAGAGATCAAGAGACCCAGTACTTC. Its protein is CASSLRDQETQYF.